The present T cell receptor beta chain was sequenced within a study of response to subunit inactivated influenza vaccine. A single record per CDR3 protein comes from TCRdb applying MiXCR to the RT-PCR reads. The table shows hundreds of thousands of distinct CDR3 sequences, with roughly 10% occurring only once. In its sample, this clonotype was seen many times. Germline CDR1 and CDR2: SGDLS and YYNGEE. Trimming stripped 0 bases from V and 7 bases from J, with 5 bases between. The CDR3 extends over 12 amino acids. These data also featured in a second study, about T cells expressing NK-cell markers. That source reports: UMIs accompanied the 5'RACE template switching by which TCR beta cDNA was made.

The origin of this receptor is a man aged 50-60 years who received an inactivated influenza vaccine. The chain uses TRBV9 and TRBJ2-1; D is uncertain. The source material was PBMCs from blood, sampled on the day of vaccination. CDR3 protein: CASSVVRNEQFF. The DNA of the CDR3 is TGTGCCAGCAGCGTAGTTAGGAATGAGCAGTTCTTC.